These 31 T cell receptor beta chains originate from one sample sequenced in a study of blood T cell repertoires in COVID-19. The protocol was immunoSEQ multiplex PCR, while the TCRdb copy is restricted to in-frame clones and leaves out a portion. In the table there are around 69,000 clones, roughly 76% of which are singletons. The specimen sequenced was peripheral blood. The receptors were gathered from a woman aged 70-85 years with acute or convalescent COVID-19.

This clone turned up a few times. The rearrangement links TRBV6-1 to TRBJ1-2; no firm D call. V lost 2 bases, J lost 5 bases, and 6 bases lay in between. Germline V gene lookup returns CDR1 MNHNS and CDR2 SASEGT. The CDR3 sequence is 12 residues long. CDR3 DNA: TGTGCCAGCAGTGAACAGTATTATGGCTACACCTTC. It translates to CASSEQYYGYTF.

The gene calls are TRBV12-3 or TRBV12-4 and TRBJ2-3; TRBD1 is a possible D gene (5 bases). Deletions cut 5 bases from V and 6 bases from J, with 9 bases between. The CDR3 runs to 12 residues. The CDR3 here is CASSASGDTQYF. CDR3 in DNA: TGTGCCAGCAGTGCCTCAGGGGATACGCAGTATTTT.

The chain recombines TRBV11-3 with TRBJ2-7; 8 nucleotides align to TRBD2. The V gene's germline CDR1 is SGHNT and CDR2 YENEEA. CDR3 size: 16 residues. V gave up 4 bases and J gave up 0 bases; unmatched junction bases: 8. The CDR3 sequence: CASSSRGRRSSYEQYF. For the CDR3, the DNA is TGTGCCAGCAGCTCTCGCGGGAGGCGGAGCTCCTACGAGCAGTACTTC.

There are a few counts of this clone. The CDR3 protein is CSATGTGETDTQYF. CDR3 DNA sequence: TGCAGCGCGACCGGGACAGGGGAAACAGATACGCAGTATTTT. The J gene is TRBJ2-3, the V gene TRBV29-1; 10 nucleotides agree with TRBD1. The CDR3 is made up of 14 amino acids. Trimming cost V 7 bases and J 3 bases; bases outside gene matches: 7. Per germline, CDR1 SQVTM and CDR2 ANQGSEA.

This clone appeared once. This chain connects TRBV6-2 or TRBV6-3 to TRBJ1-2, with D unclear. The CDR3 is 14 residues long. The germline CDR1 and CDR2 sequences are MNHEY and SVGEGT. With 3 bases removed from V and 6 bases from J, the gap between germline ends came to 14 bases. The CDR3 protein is CASSYAVRRNGYTF. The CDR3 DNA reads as TGTGCCAGCAGTTATGCGGTTCGGAGAAATGGCTACACCTTC.

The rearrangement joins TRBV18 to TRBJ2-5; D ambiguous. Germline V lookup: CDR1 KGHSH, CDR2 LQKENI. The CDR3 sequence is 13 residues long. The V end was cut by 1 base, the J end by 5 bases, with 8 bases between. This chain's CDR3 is CASSPLDRETQYF. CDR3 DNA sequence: TGTGCCAGCTCACCACTAGATCGGGAGACCCAGTACTTC.

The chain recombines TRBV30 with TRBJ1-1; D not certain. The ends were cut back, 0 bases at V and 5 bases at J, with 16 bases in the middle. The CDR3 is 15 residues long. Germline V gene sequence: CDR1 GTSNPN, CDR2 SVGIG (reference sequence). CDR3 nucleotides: TGTGCCTGGAGTGTACATTGGGCCTCTGGGACTGAAGCTTTCTTT. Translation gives CAWSVHWASGTEAFF.

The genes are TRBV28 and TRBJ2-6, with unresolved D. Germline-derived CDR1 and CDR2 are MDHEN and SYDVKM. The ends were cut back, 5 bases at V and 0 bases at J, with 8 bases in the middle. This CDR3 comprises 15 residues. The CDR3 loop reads CASSRHHSGANVLTF. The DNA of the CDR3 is TGTGCCAGCAGTCGACACCACTCTGGGGCCAACGTCCTGACTTTC.

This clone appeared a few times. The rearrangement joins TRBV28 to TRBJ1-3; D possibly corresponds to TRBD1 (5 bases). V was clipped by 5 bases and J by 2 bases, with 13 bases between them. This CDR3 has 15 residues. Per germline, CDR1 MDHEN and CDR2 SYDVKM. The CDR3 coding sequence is TGTGCCAGCAGTCGTCAGGGAGGAACTGGAAACACCATATATTTT. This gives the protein CASSRQGGTGNTIYF. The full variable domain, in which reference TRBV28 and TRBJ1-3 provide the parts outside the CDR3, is DVKVTQSSRYLVKRTGEKVFLECVQDMDHENMFWYRQDPGLGLRLIYFSYDVKMKEKGDIPEGYSVSREKKERFSLILESASTNQTSMYLCASSRQGGTGNTIYFGEGSWLTVV.

The CDR3 spells CASSATGASNQPQHF. The CDR3 DNA follows: TGCGCCAGCAGCGCGACAGGGGCCAGCAATCAGCCCCAGCATTTT. J is TRBJ1-5 and V is TRBV5-1; 8 bases map to TRBD1. CDR1 is SGHRS, CDR2 YFSETQ, per germline. Trimming removed 4 bases from V and 1 base from J; junction bases left unmatched: 4. The CDR3 extends over 15 amino acids.

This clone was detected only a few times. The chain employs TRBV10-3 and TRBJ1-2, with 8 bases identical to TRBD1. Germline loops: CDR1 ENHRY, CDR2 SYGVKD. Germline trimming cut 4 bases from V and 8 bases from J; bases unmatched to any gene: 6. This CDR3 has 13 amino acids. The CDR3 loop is CAISVSGGEGYTF. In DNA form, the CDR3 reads TGTGCCATCAGTGTATCAGGGGGCGAAGGCTACACCTTC.

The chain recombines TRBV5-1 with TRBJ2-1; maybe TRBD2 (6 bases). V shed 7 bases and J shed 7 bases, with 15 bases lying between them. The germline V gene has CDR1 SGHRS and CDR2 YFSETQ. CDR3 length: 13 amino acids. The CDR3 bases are TGCGCCAGCGGGGCTAGCGATTTAAATGAGCAGTTCTTC. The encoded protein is CASGASDLNEQFF.

DNA of the CDR3: TGCAGCGTTGAAGATCGGAGCGTGCGGAGCTATGGCTACACCTTC. Translating it yields CSVEDRSVRSYGYTF. V and J are TRBV29-1 and TRBJ1-2; D uncertain. V dropped 0 bases and J dropped 4 bases, with 15 bases sitting between them. CDR3 length: 15 residues. CDR1 and CDR2 (germline): SQVTM, ANQGSEA. Based on the CDR3 plus reference TRBV29-1 and TRBJ1-2, the full variable domain is SAVISQKPSRDICQRGTSLTIQCQVDSQVTMMFWYRQQPGQSLTLIATANQGSEATYESGFVIDKFPISRPNLTFSTLTVSNMSPEDSSIYLCSVEDRSVRSYGYTFGSGTRLTVV.

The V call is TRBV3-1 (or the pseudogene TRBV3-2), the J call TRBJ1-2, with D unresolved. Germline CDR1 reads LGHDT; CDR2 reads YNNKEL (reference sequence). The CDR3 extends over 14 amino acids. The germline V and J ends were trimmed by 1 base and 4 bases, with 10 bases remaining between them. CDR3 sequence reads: CASSQGRGGYGYTF. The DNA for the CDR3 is TGTGCCAGCAGCCAAGGTCGGGGAGGCTATGGCTACACCTTC.

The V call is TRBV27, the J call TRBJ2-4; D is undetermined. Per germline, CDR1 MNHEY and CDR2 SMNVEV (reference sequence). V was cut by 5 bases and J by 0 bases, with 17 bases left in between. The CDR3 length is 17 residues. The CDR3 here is CASSPARGSLAKNIQYF. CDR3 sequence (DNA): TGTGCCAGCAGTCCTGCCCGAGGATCGCTAGCCAAAAACATTCAGTACTTC.

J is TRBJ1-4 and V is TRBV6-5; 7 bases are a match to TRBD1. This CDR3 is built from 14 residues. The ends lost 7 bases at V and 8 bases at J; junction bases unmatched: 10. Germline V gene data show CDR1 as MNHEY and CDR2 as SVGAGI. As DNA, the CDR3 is TGTGCCAGCAACCAGGACAGGCTGGGAGAAAAACTGTTTTTT. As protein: CASNQDRLGEKLFF.

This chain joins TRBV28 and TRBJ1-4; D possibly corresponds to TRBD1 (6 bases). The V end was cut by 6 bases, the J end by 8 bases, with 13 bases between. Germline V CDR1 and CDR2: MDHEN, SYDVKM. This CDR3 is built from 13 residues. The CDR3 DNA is TGTGCCAGCAGCAAGGAGAGGGGGGAAAAACTGTTTTTT. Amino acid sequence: CASSKERGEKLFF.

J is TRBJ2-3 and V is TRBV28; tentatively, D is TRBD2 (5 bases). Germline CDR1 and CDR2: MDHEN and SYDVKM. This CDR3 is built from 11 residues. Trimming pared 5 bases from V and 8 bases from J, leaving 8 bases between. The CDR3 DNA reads TGTGCCAGCAGTCCCGGAGGTACGCAGTATTTT. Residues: CASSPGGTQYF.

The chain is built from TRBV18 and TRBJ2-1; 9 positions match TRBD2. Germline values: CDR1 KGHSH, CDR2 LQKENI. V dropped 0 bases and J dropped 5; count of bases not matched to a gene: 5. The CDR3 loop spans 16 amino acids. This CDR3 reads CASSPPSLAGNNEQFF. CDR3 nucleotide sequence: TGTGCCAGCTCACCACCGTCCCTAGCGGGGAACAATGAGCAGTTCTTC.

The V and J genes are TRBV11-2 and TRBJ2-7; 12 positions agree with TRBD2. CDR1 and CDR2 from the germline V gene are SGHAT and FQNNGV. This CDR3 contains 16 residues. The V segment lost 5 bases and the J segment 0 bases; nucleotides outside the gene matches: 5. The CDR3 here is CASSVGLAGSSYEQYF. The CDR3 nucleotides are TGTGCCAGCAGCGTCGGACTAGCGGGGAGCTCCTACGAGCAGTACTTC.

In nucleotides, the CDR3 is TGTGCCAGCAGCTTAGCGCGGGGGACAGGGAGCACAGATACGCAGTATTTT. Residues: CASSLARGTGSTDTQYF. The gene calls are TRBV7-9 and TRBJ2-3; 9 bases line up with TRBD1. The CDR3 spans 17 residues. V shed 0 bases and J 0 bases; nucleotides not matched to a gene: 4. The germline CDR1 and CDR2 sequences are SEHNR and FQNEAQ (reference sequence). Full variable domain (outside the CDR3, taken from reference TRBV7-9 and TRBJ2-3): DTGVSQNPRHKITKRGQNVTFRCDPISEHNRLYWYRQTLGQGPEFLTYFQNEAQLEKSRLLSDRFSAERPKGSFSTLEIQRTEQGDSAMYLCASSLARGTGSTDTQYFGPGTRLTVL.

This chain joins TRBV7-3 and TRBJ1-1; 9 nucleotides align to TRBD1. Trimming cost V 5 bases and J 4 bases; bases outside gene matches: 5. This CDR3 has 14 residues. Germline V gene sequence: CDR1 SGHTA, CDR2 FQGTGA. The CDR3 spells CASSTGTGRTEAFF. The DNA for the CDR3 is TGTGCCAGCAGCACGGGGACAGGGCGCACTGAAGCTTTCTTT.

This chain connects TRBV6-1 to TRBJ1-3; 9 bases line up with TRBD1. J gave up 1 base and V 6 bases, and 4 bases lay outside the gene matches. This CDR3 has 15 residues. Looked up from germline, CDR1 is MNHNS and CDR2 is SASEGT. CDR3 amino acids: CASRSGTGSGNTIYF. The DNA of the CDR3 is TGTGCCAGCAGATCCGGGACAGGGTCTGGAAACACCATATATTTT.

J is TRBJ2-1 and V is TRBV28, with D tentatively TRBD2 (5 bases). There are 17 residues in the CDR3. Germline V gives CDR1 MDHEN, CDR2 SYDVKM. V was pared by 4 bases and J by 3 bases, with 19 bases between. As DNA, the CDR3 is TGTGCCAGCAGTTCGGGATTTAGGCCGGGGTTCTACAATGAGCAGTTCTTC. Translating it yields CASSSGFRPGFYNEQFF.

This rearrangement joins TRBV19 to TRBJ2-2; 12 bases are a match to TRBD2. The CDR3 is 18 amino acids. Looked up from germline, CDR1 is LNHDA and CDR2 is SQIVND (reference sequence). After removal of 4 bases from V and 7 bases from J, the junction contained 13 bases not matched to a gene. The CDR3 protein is CASSNPRTSGKEIGELFF. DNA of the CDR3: TGTGCCAGTAGTAACCCAAGGACTAGCGGGAAAGAAATCGGGGAGCTGTTTTTT.

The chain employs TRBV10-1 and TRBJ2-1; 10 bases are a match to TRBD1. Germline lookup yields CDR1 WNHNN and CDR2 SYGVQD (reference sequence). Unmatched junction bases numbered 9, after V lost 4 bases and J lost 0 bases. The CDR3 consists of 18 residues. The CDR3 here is CASSGPTGTGDSYNEQFF. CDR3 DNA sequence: TGCGCCAGCAGTGGGCCCACCGGGACAGGGGACTCCTACAATGAGCAGTTCTTC.

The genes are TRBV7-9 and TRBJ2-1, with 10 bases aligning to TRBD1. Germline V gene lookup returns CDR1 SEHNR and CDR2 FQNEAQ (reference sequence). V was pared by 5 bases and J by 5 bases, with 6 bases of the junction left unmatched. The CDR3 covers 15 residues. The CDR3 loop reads CASSIRDRGHNEQFF. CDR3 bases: TGTGCCAGCAGCATCCGGGACAGGGGCCACAATGAGCAGTTCTTC.

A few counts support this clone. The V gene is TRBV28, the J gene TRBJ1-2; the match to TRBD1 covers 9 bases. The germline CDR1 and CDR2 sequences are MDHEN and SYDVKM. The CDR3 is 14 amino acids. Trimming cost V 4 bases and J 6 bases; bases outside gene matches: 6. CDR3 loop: CASSSGQGRDGYTF. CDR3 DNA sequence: TGTGCCAGCAGTTCCGGACAGGGGAGGGATGGCTACACCTTC.

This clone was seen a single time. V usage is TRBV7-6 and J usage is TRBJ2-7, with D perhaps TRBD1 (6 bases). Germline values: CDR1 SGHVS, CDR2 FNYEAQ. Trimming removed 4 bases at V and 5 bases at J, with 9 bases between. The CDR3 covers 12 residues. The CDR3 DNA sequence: TGTGCCAGCAGCTACAGGGACCACGAGCAGTACTTC. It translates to CASSYRDHEQYF.

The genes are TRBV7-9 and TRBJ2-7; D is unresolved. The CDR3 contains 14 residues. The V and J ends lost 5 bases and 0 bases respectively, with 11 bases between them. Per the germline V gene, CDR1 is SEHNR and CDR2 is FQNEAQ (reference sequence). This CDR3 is CASSPPPSSYEQYF. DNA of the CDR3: TGTGCCAGCAGCCCCCCCCCTAGCTCCTACGAGCAGTACTTC.

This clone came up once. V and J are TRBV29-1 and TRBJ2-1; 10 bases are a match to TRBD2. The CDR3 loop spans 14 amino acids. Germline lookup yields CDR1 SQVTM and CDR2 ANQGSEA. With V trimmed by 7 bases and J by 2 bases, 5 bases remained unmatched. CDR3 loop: CSALSGRTYNEQFF. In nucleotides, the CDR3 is TGCAGCGCCCTTAGCGGGAGGACCTACAATGAGCAGTTCTTC.